Given below is one T cell receptor beta chain in context. This clone's antigen is unknown. The sample holds no much larger clone one base away, and base qualities are not on file. The donors were healthy, HIV-negative adults with no recently reported acute infections or vaccinations. Every donor was a Caucasian adult living in Nashville, Tennessee, USA. CD4+ T cells were enriched through magnetic negative selection, after which naive cells were positively selected on CD45RA and the remaining negative fraction served as the memory subset. Blood was collected by leukapheresis, and PBMCs were isolated by Ficoll-Histopaque density gradient centrifugation and then cryopreserved in liquid nitrogen vapor phase. Purity and quantity of every magnetically sorted T cell population were checked by analytical flow cytometry. Genomic DNA was isolated from each sorted fraction and quantified by UV absorbance on a Nanodrop 2000c.

The source of the sample is a study of shared clonotypes between healthy human individuals (dated by TCRdb to about 2020). The study in broad terms: The cohort included a few men and a couple of women between 18 and 49 years of age. For each donor, CD4 naive and CD4 memory were each given three plates, CD8 naive was given two plates, and CD8 memory was given one plate. Blood TCR repertoires of roughly five healthy adults were deeply sequenced to estimate repertoire size and the extent of clonotype sharing between individuals. Different laboratories and diverse techniques were used to prepare libraries and sequence TCR repertoires, to increase sequencing depth and limit assay-specific biases. Between about 0.9 and 8.9 billion PBMCs per donor were obtained by leukapheresis. Broad study findings and their caveats: Pairwise subsampling led to the expectation that sequencing depth would affect the degree of clonotype sharing among donors. Only blood was sampled, and tissue TCR repertoires likely differ from those in blood. About 4.5% of naive CD4, 3.5% of naive CD8, approximately 2.2% of memory CD4, and 0.4% of memory CD8 clonotypes were shared across several donors. Rarefaction of sorted-subset datasets indicated incomplete sequencing despite the large sequencing depth. Clonotypes shared by all four sorted-subset donors showed higher generation probabilities than non-shared clonotypes. The small number of donors limited the genetic and exposure-history diversity represented. Naive subsets generally had larger estimated clonotype richness than memory subsets.

The junction shows trimming of 10 bases on V and 8 bases on J, and the gene matches do not reach 7 bases of it. The CDR3 sequence holds 12 residues, the cysteine and phenylalanine included. The sequence is cut down to CDR3 DNA, 36 bases in frame from base 1. The CDR1 and CDR2 encoded by the germline V gene are SNHLY and FYNNEI. Using the deep immunoSEQ assay, multiplex PCR amplified TCR CDR3 regions from genomic DNA. Extracted genomic DNA from each cell subset was distributed evenly across all wells of several immunoSEQ 96-well plates, and each plate was treated as a replicate. For sorted subsets, approximately 0.2 ug of genomic DNA, equivalent to 25,000 to 35,000 T cell genomes, went into each replicate PCR. Purified libraries were quantified with a Qubit 3.0 fluorometer, sized on a Bioanalyzer 2100, and re-quantified with the KAPA Library Quantification kit. Every immunoSEQ 96-well plate was sequenced on a dedicated single-read 150-cycle Illumina NextSeq 550 flow cell. Regarding the original processing steps: Because the immunoSEQ output held only junctional sequences and lacked quality scores, the filtering could not match the filtering applied to full-length reads. To assign V/J genes and CDR3, sequences were annotated against IMGT germline references using PyIR, a Python wrapper for IgBLAST v1.9. Reads were filtered out if the reads had weak V/J assignments (E-value above 1e-6), no CDR3, stop codons, out-of-frame junctions, or ambiguous translated residues. V3J clonotypes were defined as sequences sharing an identical inferred V gene, J gene, and CDR3 amino acid sequence. Percentage overlap between repertoires was calculated by dividing the number of shared unique clonotypes by the size of the smaller repertoire. RTK rarefaction, the Chao1 estimator, and Recon v2.1 estimates of unobserved clonotypes were used to assess repertoire richness. Generation probabilities were computed with OLGA for all TCRbeta clonotypes obtained by the gDNA method from four donors. Here the immuneACCESS table is served through TCRdb, limited to in-frame sequences with V and J called. Missing clones are a known gap in these copies; in checked studies unresolved V genes cover under half, and the rest lacks a known reason. The V and J calls and clone size come from that table; D and trimming were worked out from the DNA. This sample lists roughly 700,000 clones; around 67% were detected once. Together, the top ten hold 1.5% to 2% of the sample.

The sequence was obtained from a woman younger than 45 in good health. The chain links TRBV2 with TRBJ1-4, with 7 bases matching TRBD1. The source material was memory CD4+ T cells sorted from blood. This specimen's cell subset or site label, per the study, means: CD45RA-negative fraction. The CDR3 reads as follows: CATTGQSEKLFF. The DNA is TGTGCCACTACGGGACAGAGCGAAAAACTGTTTTTT.